The clone carrying this T cell receptor beta chain was recorded a few times. Its cognate antigen is unknown. The authors ran a second PCR of 7 to 11 cycles using a sample-barcoded 5' primer and a J-beta primer mix. TCRdb analysed the 5' RACE reads with MiXCR anew, one entry per CDR3 protein. Of about 1.4 million distinct CDR3 sequences in the sample, approximately 59% were seen once. The sample originates from a study of blood T cells in healthy people across ages. Study-wide results and caveats: Diversity estimated from one million T cells was considered an underestimate.

The study isolated at least 7 million PBMCs from each sample. The clonotype was recovered from a man aged 18 to 35 in good health. The sequenced sample was blood.

CDR3 sequence: CSASLGRQGYEQYF. The CDR3 nucleotides read TGCAGTGCTAGTTTGGGCCGACAGGGTTACGAGCAGTACTTC. The V and J genes are TRBV20-1 and TRBJ2-7, with 7 positions matching TRBD1. The V gene end was trimmed by 3 bases and the J gene end by 4 bases; junction bases not matched to a gene: 9. Per the germline V gene, CDR1 is DFQATT and CDR2 is SNEGSKA (reference sequence). The CDR3 is 14 residues long.